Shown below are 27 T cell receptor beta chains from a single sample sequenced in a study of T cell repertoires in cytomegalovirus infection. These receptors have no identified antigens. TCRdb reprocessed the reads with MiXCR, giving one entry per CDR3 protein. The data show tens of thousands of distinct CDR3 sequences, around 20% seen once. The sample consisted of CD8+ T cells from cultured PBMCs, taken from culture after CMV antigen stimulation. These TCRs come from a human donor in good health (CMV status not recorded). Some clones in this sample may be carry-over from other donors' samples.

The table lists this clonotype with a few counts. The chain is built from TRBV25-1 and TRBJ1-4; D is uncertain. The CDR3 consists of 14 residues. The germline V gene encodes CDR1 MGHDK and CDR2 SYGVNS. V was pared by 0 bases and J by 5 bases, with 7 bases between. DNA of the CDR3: TGTGCCAGCAGTGAATACGGAGACAATGAAAAACTGTTTTTT. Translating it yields CASSEYGDNEKLFF.

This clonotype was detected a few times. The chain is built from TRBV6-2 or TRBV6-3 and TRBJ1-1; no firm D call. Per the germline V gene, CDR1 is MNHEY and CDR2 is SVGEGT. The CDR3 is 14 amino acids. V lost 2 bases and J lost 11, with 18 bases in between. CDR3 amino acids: CASSYPGVVLEAFF. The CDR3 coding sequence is TGTGCCAGCAGTTACCCCGGTGTTGTCCTGGAGGCTTTCTTT.

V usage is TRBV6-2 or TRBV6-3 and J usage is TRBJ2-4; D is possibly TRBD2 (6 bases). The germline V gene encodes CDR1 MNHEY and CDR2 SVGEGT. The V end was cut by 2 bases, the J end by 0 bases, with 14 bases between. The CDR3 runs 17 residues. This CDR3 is CASSYPPGLLAKNIQYF. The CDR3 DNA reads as TGTGCCAGCAGTTACCCACCTGGACTATTAGCCAAAAACATTCAGTACTTC.

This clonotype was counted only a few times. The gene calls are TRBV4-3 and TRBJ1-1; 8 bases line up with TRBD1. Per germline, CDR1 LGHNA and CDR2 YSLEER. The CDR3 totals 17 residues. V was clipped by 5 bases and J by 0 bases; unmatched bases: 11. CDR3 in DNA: TGCGCCAGCAGCAAAAAGACAGGGGAGTTTGTGAACACTGAAGCTTTCTTT. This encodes CASSKKTGEFVNTEAFF.

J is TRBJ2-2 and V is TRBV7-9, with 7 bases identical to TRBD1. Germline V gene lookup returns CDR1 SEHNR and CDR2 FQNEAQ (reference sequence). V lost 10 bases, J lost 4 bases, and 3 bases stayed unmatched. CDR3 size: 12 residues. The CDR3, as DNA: TGTGCCACCTCAGGGGGCACCGGGGAGCTGTTTTTT. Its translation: CATSGGTGELFF. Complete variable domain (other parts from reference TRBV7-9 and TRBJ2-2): DTGVSQNPRHKITKRGQNVTFRCDPISEHNRLYWYRQTLGQGPEFLTYFQNEAQLEKSRLLSDRFSAERPKGSFSTLEIQRTEQGDSAMYLCATSGGTGELFFGEGSRLTVL.

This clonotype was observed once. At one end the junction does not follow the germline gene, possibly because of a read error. CDR3 protein: CASTDLGLAGGLHIF. In DNA, the CDR3 is TGTGCCAGCACGGACCTGGGGCTAGCGGGGGGCCTTCACATCTTC. The chain uses TRBV6-1 and TRBJ2-5, with 11 bases aligning to TRBD2. The length of the CDR3 is 15 residues. Germline lookup yields CDR1 MNHNS and CDR2 SASEGT.

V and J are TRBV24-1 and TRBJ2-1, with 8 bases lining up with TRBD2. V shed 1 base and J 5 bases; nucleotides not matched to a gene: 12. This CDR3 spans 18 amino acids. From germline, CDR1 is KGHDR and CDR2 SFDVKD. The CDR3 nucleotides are TGTGCCACCAGTGATTTTCCCCGCAGCGGGAGCTTCAACAATGAGCAGTTCTTC. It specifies CATSDFPRSGSFNNEQFF.

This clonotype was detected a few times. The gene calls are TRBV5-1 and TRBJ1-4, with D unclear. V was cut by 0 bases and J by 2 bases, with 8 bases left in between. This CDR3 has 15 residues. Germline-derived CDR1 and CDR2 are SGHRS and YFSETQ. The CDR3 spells CASSLGQATNEKLFF. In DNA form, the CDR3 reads TGCGCCAGCAGCTTGGGGCAGGCGACTAATGAAAAACTGTTTTTT.

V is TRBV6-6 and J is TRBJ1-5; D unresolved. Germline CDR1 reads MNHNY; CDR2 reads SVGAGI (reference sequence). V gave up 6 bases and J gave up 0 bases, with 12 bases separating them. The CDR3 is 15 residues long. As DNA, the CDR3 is TGTGCCAGCAGGGTTAGGTCCTATAGCAATCAGCCCCAGCATTTT. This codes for CASRVRSYSNQPQHF.

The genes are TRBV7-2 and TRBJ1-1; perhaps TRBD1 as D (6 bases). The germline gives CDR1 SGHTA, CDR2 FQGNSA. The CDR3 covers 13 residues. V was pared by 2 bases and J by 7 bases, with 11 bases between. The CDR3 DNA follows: TGTGCCAGCAGCTTAAACAGGGAATTTGAAGCTTTCTTT. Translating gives CASSLNREFEAFF.

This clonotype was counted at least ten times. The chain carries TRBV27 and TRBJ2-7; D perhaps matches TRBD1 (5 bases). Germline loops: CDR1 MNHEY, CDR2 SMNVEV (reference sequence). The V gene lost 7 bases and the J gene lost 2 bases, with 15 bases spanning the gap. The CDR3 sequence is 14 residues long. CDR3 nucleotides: TGTGCCAGCACCTTAAGTCCAGGGACCTACGAGCAGTACTTC. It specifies CASTLSPGTYEQYF.

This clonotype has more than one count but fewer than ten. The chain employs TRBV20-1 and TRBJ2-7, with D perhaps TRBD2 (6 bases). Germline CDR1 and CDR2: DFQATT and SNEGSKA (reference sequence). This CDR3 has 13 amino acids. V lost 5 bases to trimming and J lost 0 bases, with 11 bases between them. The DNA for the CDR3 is TGCAGTGCTGAGACTAGGAGCTCCTACGAGCAGTACTTC. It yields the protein CSAETRSSYEQYF.

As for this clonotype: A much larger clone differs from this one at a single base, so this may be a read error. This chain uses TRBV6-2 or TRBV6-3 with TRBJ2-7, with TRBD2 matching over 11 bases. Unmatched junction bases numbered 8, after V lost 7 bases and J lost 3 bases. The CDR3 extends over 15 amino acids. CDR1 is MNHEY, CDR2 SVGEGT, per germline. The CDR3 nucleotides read TGTGCCAGCAATCGACTAGCGGGGACCGGCTACGAGCAGTACTTC. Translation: CASNRLAGTGYEQYF.

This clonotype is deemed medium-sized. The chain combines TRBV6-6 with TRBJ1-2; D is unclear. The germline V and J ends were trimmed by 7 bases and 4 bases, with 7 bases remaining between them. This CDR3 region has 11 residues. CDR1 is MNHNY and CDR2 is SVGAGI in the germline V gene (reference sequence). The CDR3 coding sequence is TGTGCCAGCACGGTCAGCTATGGCTACACCTTC. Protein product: CASTVSYGYTF.

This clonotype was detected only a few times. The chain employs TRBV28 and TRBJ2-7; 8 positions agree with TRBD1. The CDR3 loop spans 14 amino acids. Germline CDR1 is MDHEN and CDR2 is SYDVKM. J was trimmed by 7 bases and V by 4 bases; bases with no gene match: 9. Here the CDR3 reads CASSSPDRAGEQYF. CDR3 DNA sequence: TGTGCCAGCAGTTCCCCGGACAGGGCGGGAGAGCAGTACTTC.

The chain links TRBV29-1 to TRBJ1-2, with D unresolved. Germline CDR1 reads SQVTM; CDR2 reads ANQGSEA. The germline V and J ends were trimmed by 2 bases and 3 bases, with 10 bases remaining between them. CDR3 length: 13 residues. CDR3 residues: CSVESVADYGYTF. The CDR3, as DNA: TGCAGCGTTGAATCAGTTGCCGACTATGGCTACACCTTC.

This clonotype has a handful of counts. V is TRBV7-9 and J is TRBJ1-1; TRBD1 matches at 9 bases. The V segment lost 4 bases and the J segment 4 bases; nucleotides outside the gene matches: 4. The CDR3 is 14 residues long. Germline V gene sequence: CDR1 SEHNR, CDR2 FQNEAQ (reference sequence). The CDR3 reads CASSSGDRVTEAFF. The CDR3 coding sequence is TGTGCCAGCAGCTCGGGGGACAGGGTCACTGAAGCTTTCTTT. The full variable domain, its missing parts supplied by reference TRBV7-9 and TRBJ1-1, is DTGVSQNPRHKITKRGQNVTFRCDPISEHNRLYWYRQTLGQGPEFLTYFQNEAQLEKSRLLSDRFSAERPKGSFSTLEIQRTEQGDSAMYLCASSSGDRVTEAFFGQGTRLTVV.

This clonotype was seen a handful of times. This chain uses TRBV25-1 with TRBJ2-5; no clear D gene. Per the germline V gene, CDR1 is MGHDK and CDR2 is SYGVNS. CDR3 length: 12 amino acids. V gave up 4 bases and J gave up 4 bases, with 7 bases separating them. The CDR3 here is CASSVVGETQYF. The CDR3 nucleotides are TGTGCCAGCAGTGTTGTGGGAGAGACCCAGTACTTC.

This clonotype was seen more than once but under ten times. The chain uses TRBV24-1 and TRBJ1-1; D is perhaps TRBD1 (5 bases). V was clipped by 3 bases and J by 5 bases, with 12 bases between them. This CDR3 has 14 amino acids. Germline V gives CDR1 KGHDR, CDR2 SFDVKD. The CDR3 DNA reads TGTGCCACCAGTGATCGGGACCGTGGGACTGAAGCTTTCTTT. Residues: CATSDRDRGTEAFF.

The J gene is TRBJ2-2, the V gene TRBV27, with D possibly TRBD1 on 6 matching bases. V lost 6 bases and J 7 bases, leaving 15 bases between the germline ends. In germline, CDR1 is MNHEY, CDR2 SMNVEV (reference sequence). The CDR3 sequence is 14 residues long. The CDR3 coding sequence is TGTGCCAGCAGGTTAAGACAGGTCCTCGGGGAGCTGTTTTTT. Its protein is CASRLRQVLGELFF.

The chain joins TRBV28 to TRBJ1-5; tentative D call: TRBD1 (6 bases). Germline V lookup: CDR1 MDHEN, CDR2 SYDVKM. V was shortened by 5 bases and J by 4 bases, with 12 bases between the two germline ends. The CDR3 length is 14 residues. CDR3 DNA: TGTGCCAGCAGTGAGACAGGTCAAAATCAGCCCCAGCATTTT. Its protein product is CASSETGQNQPQHF.

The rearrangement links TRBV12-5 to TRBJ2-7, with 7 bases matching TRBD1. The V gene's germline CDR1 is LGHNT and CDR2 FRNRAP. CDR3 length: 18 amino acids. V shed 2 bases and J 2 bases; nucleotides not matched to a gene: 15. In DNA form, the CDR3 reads TGTGCTAGTGGTTTGCCACCTAGGGACAGAAGAGACCCCTACGAGCAGTACTTC. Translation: CASGLPPRDRRDPYEQYF.

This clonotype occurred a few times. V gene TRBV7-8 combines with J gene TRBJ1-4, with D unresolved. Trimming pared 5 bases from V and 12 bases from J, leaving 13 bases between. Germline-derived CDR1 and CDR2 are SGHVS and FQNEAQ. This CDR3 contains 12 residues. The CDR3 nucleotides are TGTGCCAGCAGCCTCTCGTACTCGCAACTGTTTTTT. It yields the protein CASSLSYSQLFF. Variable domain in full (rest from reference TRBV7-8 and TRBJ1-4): GAGVSQSPRYKVAKRGQDVALRCDPISGHVSLFWYQQALGQGPEFLTYFQNEAQLDKSGLPSDRFFAERPEGSVSTLKIQRTQQEDSAVYLCASSLSYSQLFFGSGTQLSVL.

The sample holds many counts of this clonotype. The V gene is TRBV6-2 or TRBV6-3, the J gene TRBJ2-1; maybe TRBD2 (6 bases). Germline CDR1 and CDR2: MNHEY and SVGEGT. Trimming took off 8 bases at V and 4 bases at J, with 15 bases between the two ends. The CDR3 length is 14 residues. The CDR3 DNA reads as TGTGCCAGCGGGGACTTTGGGGCTTACAATGAGCAGTTCTTC. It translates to CASGDFGAYNEQFF.

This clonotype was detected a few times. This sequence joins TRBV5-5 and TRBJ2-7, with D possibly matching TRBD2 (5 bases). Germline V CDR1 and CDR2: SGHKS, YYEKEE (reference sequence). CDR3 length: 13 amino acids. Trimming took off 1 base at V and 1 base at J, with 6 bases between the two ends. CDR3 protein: CASSLTSSYEQYF. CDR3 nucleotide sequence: TGTGCCAGCAGCTTGACTAGTTCCTACGAGCAGTACTTC.

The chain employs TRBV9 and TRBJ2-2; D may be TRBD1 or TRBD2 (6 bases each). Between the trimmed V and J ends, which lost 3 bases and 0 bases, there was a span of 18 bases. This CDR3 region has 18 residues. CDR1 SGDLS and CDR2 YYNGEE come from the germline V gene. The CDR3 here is CASSGRGSGTPNTGELFF. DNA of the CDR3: TGTGCCAGCAGCGGGCGGGGTTCCGGGACACCGAACACCGGGGAGCTGTTTTTT.

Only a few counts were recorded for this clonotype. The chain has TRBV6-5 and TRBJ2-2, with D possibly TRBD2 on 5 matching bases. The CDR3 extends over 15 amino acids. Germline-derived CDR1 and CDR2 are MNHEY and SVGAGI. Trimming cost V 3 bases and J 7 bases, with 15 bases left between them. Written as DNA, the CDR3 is TGTGCCAGCAGTTATGGGAGTTCGACCGGCGGGGAGCTGTTTTTT. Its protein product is CASSYGSSTGGELFF.